This T cell receptor beta chain was sequenced in a study of radiation and T cells in renal cell carcinoma. Study details: Nephrectomy followed 15 Gy stereotactic body radiation by 4 weeks.

The protocol was immunoSEQ multiplex PCR, while the TCRdb copy is restricted to in-frame clones and leaves out a portion. The sample lists approximately 140,000 clones; 70% to 90% were seen once. Specified time point: baseline pretreatment blood. The treatment here: 15 Gy SBRT to primary tumor, nephrectomy 4 weeks later. Serial blood draws occurred at baseline and 2 and 4 weeks post-SBRT. Clear cell pathology was present in this patient's renal cell carcinoma. The sequence was obtained from a woman in her forties or fifties with renal cell carcinoma. Sequenced here: blood, sampled from a patient whose treatment included radiotherapy and nephrectomy.

The CDR3 DNA reads TGTGCCAGCAGTAATTTCCGGGGAGGTGAGCAGTTCTTC. Its protein is CASSNFRGGEQFF. This chain joins TRBV27 and TRBJ2-1; D might be TRBD2 (6 bases). The CDR3 covers 13 residues. The V gene lost 5 bases and the J gene lost 9 bases, with 14 bases spanning the gap. Germline values: CDR1 MNHEY, CDR2 SMNVEV (reference sequence).